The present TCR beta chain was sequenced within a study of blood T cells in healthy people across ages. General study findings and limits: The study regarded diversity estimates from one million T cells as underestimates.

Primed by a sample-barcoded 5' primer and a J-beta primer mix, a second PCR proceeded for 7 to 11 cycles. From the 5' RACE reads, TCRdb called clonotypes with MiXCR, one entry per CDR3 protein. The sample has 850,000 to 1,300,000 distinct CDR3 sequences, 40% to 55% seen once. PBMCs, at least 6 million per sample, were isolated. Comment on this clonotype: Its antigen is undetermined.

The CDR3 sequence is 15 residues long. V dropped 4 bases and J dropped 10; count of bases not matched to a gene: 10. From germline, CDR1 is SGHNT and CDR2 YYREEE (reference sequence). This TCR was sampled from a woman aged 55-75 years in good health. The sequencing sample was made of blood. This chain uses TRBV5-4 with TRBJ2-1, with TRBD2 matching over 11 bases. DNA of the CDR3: TGTGCCAGCAGCACCACTAGCGGGAGTTTTATCGAGCAGTTCTTC. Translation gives CASSTTSGSFIEQFF. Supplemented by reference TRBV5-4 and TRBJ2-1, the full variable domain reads ETGVTQSPTHLIKTRGQQVTLRCSSQSGHNTVSWYQQALGQGPQFIFQYYREEENGRGNFPPRFSGLQFPNYSSELNVNALELDDSALYLCASSTTSGSFIEQFFGPGTRLTVL.